A selection of T cell receptor beta chains follows, all from one sample in a study of high-grade serous ovarian cancer treatment subgroups. The data were produced by immunoSEQ multiplex PCR, yet TCRdb's version contains in-frame clones alone and is incomplete. Of some 1,000 clones in the sample, 70% to 80% were seen once. The specimen sequenced was tumor tissue. The source of these receptors is a human donor with high-grade serous ovarian cancer. Each CDR3 is given with its conserved first and last residue. Each record gives: V gene, J gene, CDR3 protein.

>TRBV7-2|TRBJ2-4
CASSQGAGQSIQYF
>TRBV9|TRBJ1-2
CASSQTSGFNYGCTF
>TRBV4-1|TRBJ1-6
CASSQEGGGNNSPLHF
>TRBV7-2|TRBJ1-1
CASSPGQGSNTEAFF
>TRBV4-2|TRBJ1-1
CASSPIGAGGESAPEAFF
>TRBV7-8|TRBJ2-1
CASSLSPGQYNEQFF
>TRBV7-3|TRBJ1-5
CASRTYRDRDDQPQHF
>TRBV11-2|TRBJ2-1
CASSLDRRGNEQFF
>TRBV4-2|TRBJ1-2
CASSQGSPDGYTF
>TRBV19|TRBJ1-1
CASLGAEAFF
>TRBV7-3|TRBJ2-1
CASSLNNDKNGAESSYNEQFF
>TRBV7-9|TRBJ1-2
CASSTSGNYGYTF
>TRBV6-6|TRBJ2-7
CASKSKTTGSYEQYF
>TRBV6-5|TRBJ1-2
CASSSPPGLRGYTF
>TRBV25-1|TRBJ1-2
CASWGGAGREGYTF
>TRBV11-3|TRBJ2-7
CASSLSGTGNYEQYF
>TRBV19|TRBJ1-2
CASSSFPFGTGNYGYTF